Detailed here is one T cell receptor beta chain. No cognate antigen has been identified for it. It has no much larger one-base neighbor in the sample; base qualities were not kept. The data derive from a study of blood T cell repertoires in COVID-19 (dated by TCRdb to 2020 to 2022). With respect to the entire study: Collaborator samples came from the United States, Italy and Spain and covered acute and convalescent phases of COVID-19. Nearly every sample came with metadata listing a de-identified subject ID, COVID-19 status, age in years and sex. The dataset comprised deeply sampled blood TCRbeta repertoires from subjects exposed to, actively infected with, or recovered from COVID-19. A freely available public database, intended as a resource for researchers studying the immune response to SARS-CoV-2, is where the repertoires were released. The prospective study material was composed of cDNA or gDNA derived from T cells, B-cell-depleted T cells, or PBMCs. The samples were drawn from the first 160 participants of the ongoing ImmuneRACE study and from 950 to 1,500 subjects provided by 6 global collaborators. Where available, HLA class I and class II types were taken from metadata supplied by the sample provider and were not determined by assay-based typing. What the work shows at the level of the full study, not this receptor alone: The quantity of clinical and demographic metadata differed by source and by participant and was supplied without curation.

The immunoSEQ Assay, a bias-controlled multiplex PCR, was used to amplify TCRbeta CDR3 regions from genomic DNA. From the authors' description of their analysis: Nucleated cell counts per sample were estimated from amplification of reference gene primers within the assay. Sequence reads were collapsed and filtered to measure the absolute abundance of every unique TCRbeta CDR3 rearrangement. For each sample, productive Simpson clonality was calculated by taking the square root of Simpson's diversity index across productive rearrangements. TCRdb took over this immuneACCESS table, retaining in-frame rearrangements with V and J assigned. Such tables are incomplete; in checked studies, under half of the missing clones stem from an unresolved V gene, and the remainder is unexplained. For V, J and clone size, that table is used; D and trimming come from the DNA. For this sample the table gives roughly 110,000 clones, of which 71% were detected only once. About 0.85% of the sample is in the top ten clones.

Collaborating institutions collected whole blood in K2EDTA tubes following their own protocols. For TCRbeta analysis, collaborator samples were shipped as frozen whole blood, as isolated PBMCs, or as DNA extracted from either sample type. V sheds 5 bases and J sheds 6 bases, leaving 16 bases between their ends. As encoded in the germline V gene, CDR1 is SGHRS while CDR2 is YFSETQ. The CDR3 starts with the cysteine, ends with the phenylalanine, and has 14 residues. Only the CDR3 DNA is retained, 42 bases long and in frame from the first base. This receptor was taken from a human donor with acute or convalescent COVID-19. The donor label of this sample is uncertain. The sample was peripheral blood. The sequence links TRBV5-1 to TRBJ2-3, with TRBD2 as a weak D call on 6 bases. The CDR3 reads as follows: CASSSGGTFDTQYF. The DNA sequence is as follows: TGCGCCAGCAGTTCTGGGGGGACCTTCGATACGCAGTATTTT.